This entry describes one TCR beta chain. What it binds is unknown. Generated by immunoSEQ multiplex PCR, the TCRdb table keeps only in-frame clones and is missing some. The sample lists 400,000 to 450,000 clones, more than 80% seen once, with about 12% in the top ten. CDR3 length equals 15 residues. Germline lookup yields CDR1 SEHNR and CDR2 FQNEAQ (reference sequence). V lost 1 base and J 0 bases, leaving 8 bases between the germline ends. These data are taken from a study of Ad26.COV2.S vaccination and SARS-CoV-2 variants. Across the whole study: Administration of Ad26.COV2.S was intramuscular, either once or twice 56 days apart.

Documented treatment: roughly 18 received Ad26.COV2.S at low or high dose, single or two shots; 5 received placebo; per-sample allocation not given. Following the first vaccine or placebo injection, samples were taken on day 63. Within Boston, the person who donated was an adult of 18-55 years. Points from the study as a whole: Vaccine recipients surpassed placebo recipients in spike-specific TCR breadth.

The source material was peripheral blood, sampled in a trial of Ad26.COV2.S vaccine versus placebo. V usage is TRBV7-9 and J usage is TRBJ2-3; D unresolved. This sequence was found in a person between 18 and 65 years old who received the Ad26.COV2.S COVID-19 vaccine or a placebo. The CDR3 DNA is TGTGCCAGCAGCTTAGTAGACTCTAGCACAGATACGCAGTATTTT. It is translated as CASSLVDSSTDTQYF.